This TCR beta chain was identified during a study of patients and donors after allogeneic stem cell transplantation. TCRdb re-called the RT-PCR reads with MiXCR, one entry per CDR3 protein. Of 900,000 to 1,000,000 distinct CDR3 sequences in the sample, about 20% were seen once. The sequence came from a human donor who was either an allogeneic HSCT recipient or a stem cell or donor lymphocyte infusion donor (not recorded which). It is not recorded whose cells these are; they may come from a transplant donor. The material sequenced was blood, either unsorted or a sorted T cell fraction (not recorded which).

The CDR3 nucleotides read TGCGCCAGCAGCCAAGATGCGCACCCCGGGGGGGATGAGCAGTTCTTC. Its protein product is CASSQDAHPGGDEQFF. The V gene is TRBV4-1, the J gene TRBJ2-1; 8 nucleotides align to TRBD2. V was clipped by 0 bases and J by 8 bases; unmatched bases: 9. This CDR3 region has 16 residues. Germline V gives CDR1 MGHRA, CDR2 YSYEKL.